The entry below describes one T cell receptor beta chain. What it binds is unknown. The assay used deep level. Repertoires were generated with immunoSEQ multiplex PCR, while TCRdb's copy carries only in-frame clones and drops some. The sample lists hundreds of thousands of clones; around 95% were seen once. Germline loops: CDR1 PRHDT, CDR2 FYEKMQ (reference sequence). The ends were cut back, 2 bases at V and 4 bases at J, with 9 bases in the middle. There are 15 residues in the CDR3. CD8 cells regarded as naive lacked CD45RO, were positively chosen for CCR7, and omitted terminally differentiated effector memory CD45RA+ cells. The entry originates in a study of shared clonotypes between healthy human individuals. For the study at large: The donors, a couple of women and three men, were aged 18 to 49.

Study-level results: Generation of non-shared clonotypes was less probable than generation of clonotypes shared by all four donors. Only blood was sampled, and tissue TCR repertoires likely differ from blood ones.

The sequenced sample consisted of naive CD8+ T cells sorted from blood. This sequence was found in a woman aged 30 to 39 in good health. The chain is built from TRBV13 and TRBJ2-6; weak D call: TRBD2 (6 bases). CDR3 amino acids: CASSLRGFGANVLTF. DNA for the CDR3: TGTGCCAGCAGCTTACGGGGGTTCGGGGCCAACGTCCTGACTTTC.